This TCR beta chain was sequenced for a study of blood T cell repertoires in COVID-19. Across the whole study: T cells, B-cell-depleted T cells, or PBMCs supplied cDNA or gDNA.

The CDR3 is 14 amino acids. Germline values: CDR1 MDHEN, CDR2 SYDVKM. V dropped 5 bases and J dropped 5 bases, with 10 bases sitting between them. Assay used: immunoSEQ multiplex PCR; TCRdb lists only in-frame clones, some missing. The repertoire holds roughly 250,000 clones, with 84% as singletons. This clonotype was sampled from a human donor in a cohort sampled during active COVID-19. The V gene is TRBV28, the J gene TRBJ1-6; D ambiguous. Material: peripheral blood. Written as DNA, the CDR3 is TGTGCCAGCAGTCTCGAAATAGATAATTCACCCCTCCACTTT. It codes for CASSLEIDNSPLHF.